This T cell receptor (beta chain) derives from a study of persistence of HIV-infected CD4 T cells. Turning to the study itself: Blood samples, up to roughly 200 mL, came from multiple time points, except two leukapheresis donors sampled once.

Study outcomes and limitations: Bulk TCR data could not be restricted to HIV-1-infected CMV-responding cells. Antigen-responding cells were enriched for degenerate expanded CDR3beta sequences.

The libraries were made with immunoSEQ version 4 in survey mode. Measured with immunoSEQ multiplex PCR; TCRdb has only the in-frame clones, and not every one. Here the sample spans 30,000 to 45,000 clones, roughly four fifths being singletons. Cells were stimulated with overlapping HIV-1 Gag 15-mer peptides. CD40L-negative CD69-negative CD45RO-high memory CD4+ T cells were sorted as populations depleted of antigen-responding cells. Anti-CD28/CD49d costimulation, CD40-blocking antibody and enfuvirtide were given to CD8-depleted PBMCs for under 20 hours. As concerns this clone: Its antigen is as yet unknown.

Sequenced material: cultured CD4+ T cells from PBMCs, taken from a patient who received antiretroviral therapy. This receptor was identified in an adult with HIV. The donor label of this sample is uncertain.

The CDR3 here is CASSVENTIYF. For the CDR3, the DNA is TGTGCCAGCAGCGTAGAAAACACCATATATTTT. V usage is TRBV9 and J usage is TRBJ1-3; the D is unclear. The CDR3 runs 11 residues. CDR1 is SGDLS and CDR2 is YYNGEE in the germline V gene. The ends were cut back, 0 bases at V and 6 bases at J, with 1 base in the middle. Drawing the rest from reference TRBV9 and TRBJ1-3, the complete variable domain is DSGVTQTPKHLITATGQRVTLRCSPRSGDLSVYWYQQSLDQGLQFLIQYYNGEERAKGNILERFSAQQFPDLHSELNLSSLELGDSALYFCASSVENTIYFGEGSWLTVV.